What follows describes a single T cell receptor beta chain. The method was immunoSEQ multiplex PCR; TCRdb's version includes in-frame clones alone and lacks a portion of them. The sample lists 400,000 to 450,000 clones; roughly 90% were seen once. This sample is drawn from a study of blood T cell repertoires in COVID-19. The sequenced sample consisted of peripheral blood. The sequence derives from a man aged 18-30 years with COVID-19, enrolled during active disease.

The CDR3 sequence is CASSPDRGTDTQYF. DNA for the CDR3: TGCGCCAGCAGCCCGGACAGGGGCACAGATACGCAGTATTTT. The chain carries TRBV5-1 and TRBJ2-3; 8 nucleotides agree with TRBD1. The junction had 2 bases not matched to a gene; V was cut back by 4 bases and J by 1 base. Germline CDR1 is SGHRS and CDR2 is YFSETQ. CDR3 length equals 14 residues.